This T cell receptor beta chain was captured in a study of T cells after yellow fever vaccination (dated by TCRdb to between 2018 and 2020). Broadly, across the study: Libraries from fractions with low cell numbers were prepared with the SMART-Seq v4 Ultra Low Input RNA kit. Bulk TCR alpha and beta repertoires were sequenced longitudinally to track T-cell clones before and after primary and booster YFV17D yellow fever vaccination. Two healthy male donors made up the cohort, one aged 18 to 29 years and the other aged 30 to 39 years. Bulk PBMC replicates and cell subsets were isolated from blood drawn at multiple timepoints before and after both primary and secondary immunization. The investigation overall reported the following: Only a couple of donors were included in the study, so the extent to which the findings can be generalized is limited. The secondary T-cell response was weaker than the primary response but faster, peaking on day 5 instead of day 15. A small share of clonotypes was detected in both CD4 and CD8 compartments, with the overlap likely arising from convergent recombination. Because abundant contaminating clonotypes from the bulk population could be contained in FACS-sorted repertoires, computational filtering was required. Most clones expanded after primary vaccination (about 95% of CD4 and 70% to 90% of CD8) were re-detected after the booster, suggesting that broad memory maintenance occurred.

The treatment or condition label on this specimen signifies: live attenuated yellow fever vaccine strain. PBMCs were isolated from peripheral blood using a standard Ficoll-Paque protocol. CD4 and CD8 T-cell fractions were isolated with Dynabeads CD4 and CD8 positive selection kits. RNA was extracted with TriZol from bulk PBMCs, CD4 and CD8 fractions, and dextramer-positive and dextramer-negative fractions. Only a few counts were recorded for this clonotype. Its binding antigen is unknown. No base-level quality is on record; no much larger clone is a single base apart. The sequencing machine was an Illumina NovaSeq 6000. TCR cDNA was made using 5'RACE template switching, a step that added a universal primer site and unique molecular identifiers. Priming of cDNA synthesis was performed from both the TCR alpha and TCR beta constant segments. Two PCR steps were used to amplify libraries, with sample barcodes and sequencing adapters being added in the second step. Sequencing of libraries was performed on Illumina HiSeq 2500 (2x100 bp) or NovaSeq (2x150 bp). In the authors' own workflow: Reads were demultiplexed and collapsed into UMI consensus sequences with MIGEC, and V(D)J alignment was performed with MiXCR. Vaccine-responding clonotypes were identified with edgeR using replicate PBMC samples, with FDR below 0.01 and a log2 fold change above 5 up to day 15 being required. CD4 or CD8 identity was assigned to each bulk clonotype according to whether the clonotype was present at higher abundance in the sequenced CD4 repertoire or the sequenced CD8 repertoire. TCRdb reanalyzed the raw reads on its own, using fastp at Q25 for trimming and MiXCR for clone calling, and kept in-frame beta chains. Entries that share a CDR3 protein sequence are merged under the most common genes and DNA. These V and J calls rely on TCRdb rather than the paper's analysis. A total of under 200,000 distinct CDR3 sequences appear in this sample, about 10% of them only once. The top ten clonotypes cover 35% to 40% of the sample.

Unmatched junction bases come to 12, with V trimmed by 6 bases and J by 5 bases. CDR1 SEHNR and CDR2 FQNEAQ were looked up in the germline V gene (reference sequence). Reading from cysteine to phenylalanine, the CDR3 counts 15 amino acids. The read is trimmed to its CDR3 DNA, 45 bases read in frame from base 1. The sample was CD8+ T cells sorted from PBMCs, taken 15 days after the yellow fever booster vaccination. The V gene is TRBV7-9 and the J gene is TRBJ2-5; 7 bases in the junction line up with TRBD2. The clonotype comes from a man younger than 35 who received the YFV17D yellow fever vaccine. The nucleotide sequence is TGTGCCAGCAGACCAATCAGCGGGGTAGGGGAGACCCAGTACTTC. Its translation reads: CASRPISGVGETQYF.